The entry that follows covers one T cell receptor beta chain sequence. The sample comes from a study of blood T cell repertoires in COVID-19. The J segment lost 4 bases and the V segment lost 1 base, leaving 9 bases of the junction unmatched. The length of the CDR3 is 17 residues. The germline gives CDR1 ENHRY, CDR2 SYGVKD. The method was immunoSEQ multiplex PCR; TCRdb's version includes in-frame clones alone and lacks a portion of them. The repertoire includes hundreds of thousands of clones, more than 80% of them detected once, and 0.87% sits in the top ten. The specimen was PBMCs or T cells enriched from blood (not recorded which). V usage is TRBV10-3 and J usage is TRBJ1-2, with 10 nucleotides matching TRBD1. The receptor comes from a man aged 45-60 years who had been exposed to COVID-19. The CDR3, as DNA: TGTGCCATCAGTGAGTGGGACAGGGGTGCCCTCAGCTATGGCTACACCTTC. This sequence encodes CAISEWDRGALSYGYTF.